The 21 T cell receptor beta chains given below trace back to one sample, sequenced in a study of shared clonotypes between healthy human individuals. The repertoire was sequenced with immunoSEQ multiplex PCR; TCRdb's copy has only in-frame clones and lacks some. The profile shows some 2 million clones, over 85% of them singletons. The sample consisted of naive CD4+ T cells sorted from blood. The subset denotes: CD45RA+ positively selected. The receptors were sampled from a man aged 18 to 35 in good health.

V gene TRBV6-1 combines with J gene TRBJ2-5; 7 nucleotides line up with TRBD1. The CDR3 length is 15 residues. Germline V gene lookup returns CDR1 MNHNS and CDR2 SASEGT. Losses at the gene ends were 0 bases for V and 4 bases for J; bases not matched to a gene: 5. The DNA of the CDR3 is TGTGCCAGCAGTGAAGCGCGACAGGGTGCAGAGACCCAGTACTTC. Encoded protein: CASSEARQGAETQYF.

J is TRBJ2-2 and V is TRBV5-6, with D possibly matching TRBD1 (6 bases). This CDR3 contains 15 residues. The germline gives CDR1 SGHDT, CDR2 YYEEEE. V lost 2 bases to trimming and J lost 2 bases, with 10 bases between them. Written as DNA, the CDR3 is TGTGCCAGCAGCTTTCAAGGGGGTAACACCGGGGAGCTGTTTTTT. It is translated as CASSFQGGNTGELFF. The full variable domain, in which reference TRBV5-6 and TRBJ2-2 provide the parts outside the CDR3, is DAGVTQSPTHLIKTRGQQVTLRCSPKSGHDTVSWYQQALGQGPQFIFQYYEEEERQRGNFPDRFSGHQFPNYSSELNVNALLLGDSALYLCASSFQGGNTGELFFGEGSRLTVL.

This sequence joins TRBV18 and TRBJ2-5; D unresolved. Per the germline V gene, CDR1 is KGHSH and CDR2 is LQKENI. The CDR3 sequence is 14 residues long. Trimming removed 0 bases at V and 1 base at J, with 6 bases between. DNA of the CDR3: TGTGCCAGCTCACCACCTCACAGCCAAGAGACCCAGTACTTC. Encoded protein: CASSPPHSQETQYF.

This chain connects TRBV5-6 to TRBJ1-1; 8 bases map to TRBD1. Germline V gene lookup returns CDR1 SGHDT and CDR2 YYEEEE. Germline trimming cut 2 bases from V and 8 bases from J; bases unmatched to any gene: 2. This CDR3 region has 12 residues. CDR3: CASSFWTGEAFF. DNA of the CDR3: TGTGCCAGCAGCTTTTGGACAGGGGAAGCTTTCTTT.

Worth noting for this clone: Within the sample, other DNA sequences also encode this same CDR3. The chain employs TRBV6-5 and TRBJ1-2, with D possibly being TRBD1 (5 bases). Trimming cost V 2 bases and J 7 bases, with 11 bases left between them. The CDR3 covers 13 residues. Germline V CDR1 and CDR2: MNHEY, SVGAGI. CDR3 nucleotides: TGTGCCAGCAGTTACCAAGCAGGGCTTGGCTACACCTTC. It encodes CASSYQAGLGYTF.

The CDR3 is CASRREGLTGELFF. The CDR3 nucleotides read TGTGCCAGCCGGCGGGAGGGCCTCACCGGGGAGCTGTTTTTT. The chain combines TRBV7-2 with TRBJ2-2; 9 bases map to TRBD2. J lost 4 bases, V lost 8 bases, and 5 bases had no gene match. The CDR3 extends over 14 amino acids. Germline CDR1 and CDR2: SGHTA and FQGNSA.

A note on this clone: A much larger clone lies one base from this, so it may be a read error. The chain employs TRBV7-8 and TRBJ1-1; tentatively, D is TRBD1 (5 bases). The V end was cut by 5 bases, the J end by 1 base, with 5 bases between. CDR1 is SGHVS and CDR2 is FQNEAQ in the germline V gene. The CDR3 runs to 12 residues. This chain's CDR3 is CASSQGNTEAFF. The CDR3 nucleotides read TGTGCCAGCAGCCAGGGGAACACTGAAGCTTTCTTT.

The V call is TRBV19, the J call TRBJ1-5, with D uncertain. Per the germline V gene, CDR1 is LNHDA and CDR2 is SQIVND (reference sequence). This CDR3 has 14 amino acids. Trimming removed 1 base from V and 0 bases from J, with 4 bases in between. CDR3 sequence: CASSIGDSNQPQHF. The CDR3 DNA sequence: TGTGCCAGTAGTATAGGAGATAGCAATCAGCCCCAGCATTTT. Filled out from reference TRBV19 and TRBJ1-5, the complete variable domain reads DGGITQSPKYLFRKEGQNVTLSCEQNLNHDAMYWYRQDPGQGLRLIYYSQIVNDFQKGDIAEGYSVSREKKESFPLTVTSAQKNPTAFYLCASSIGDSNQPQHFGDGTRLSIL.

The chain recombines TRBV5-8 with TRBJ2-1; 8 nucleotides align to TRBD2. This CDR3 contains 12 residues. Germline V gene data show CDR1 as SGHTS and CDR2 as YDEGEE. V shed 6 bases, J shed 9 bases, and the junction held 5 bases outside the gene matches. CDR3: CASTPGGREQFF. In DNA, the CDR3 is TGTGCCAGCACCCCGGGGGGGCGTGAGCAGTTCTTC.

This clone was recorded only once. The gene calls are TRBV5-6 and TRBJ1-1; possible D gene TRBD1, 6 bases. This CDR3 region has 17 residues. Germline lookup yields CDR1 SGHDT and CDR2 YYEEEE. V lost 0 bases to trimming and J lost 2 bases, with 17 bases between them. The CDR3 protein is CASSLVTGGGRNTEAFF. The CDR3 coding sequence is TGTGCCAGCAGCTTGGTGACAGGTGGAGGCAGAAACACTGAAGCTTTCTTT.

About this clone itself: This CDR3 is also generated by other DNA sequences in the sample. DNA for the CDR3: TGTGCCATCAGCGAGCGGGAGACCCAAGAGACCCAGTACTTC. Translated, it gives CAISERETQETQYF. The chain has TRBV10-3 and TRBJ2-5; TRBD2 aligns across 8 bases. This CDR3 has 14 residues. Germline V lookup: CDR1 ENHRY, CDR2 SYGVKD. The V gene end was trimmed by 6 bases and the J gene end by 1 base; junction bases not matched to a gene: 4.

The chain carries TRBV7-2 and TRBJ2-7; D tentatively reads TRBD1 or TRBD2 (6 bases each). The CDR3 consists of 15 residues. Per the germline V gene, CDR1 is SGHTA and CDR2 is FQGNSA. V shed 5 bases and J shed 4 bases, with 18 bases lying between them. The CDR3 spells CASSRGTGAQYEQYF. The DNA for the CDR3 is TGTGCCAGCAGCCGCGGGACGGGGGCGCAGTACGAGCAGTACTTC. The variable domain in full, with the rest retrieved from reference TRBV7-2 and TRBJ2-7, is GAGVSQSPSNKVTEKGKDVELRCDPISGHTALYWYRQSLGQGLEFLIYFQGNSAPDKSGLPSDRFSAERTGGSVSTLTIQRTQQEDSAVYLCASSRGTGAQYEQYFGPGTRLTVT.

The chain joins TRBV29-1 to TRBJ2-3; no clear D. The length of the CDR3 is 13 residues. CDR1 and CDR2 (germline): SQVTM, ANQGSEA. Trimming pared 2 bases from V and 5 bases from J, leaving 11 bases between. The CDR3 loop is CSVERSSGDTQYF. CDR3 sequence (DNA): TGCAGCGTTGAACGGTCCTCGGGAGATACGCAGTATTTT.

This rearrangement joins TRBV10-1 to TRBJ1-5; D remains ambiguous. Germline V gene data show CDR1 as WNHNN and CDR2 as SYGVQD (reference sequence). Trimming took 2 bases from V and 0 from J, leaving 8 bases between them. This CDR3 region has 15 residues. In nucleotides, the CDR3 is TGCGCCAGCAGTGAGATGCTGTATAGCAATCAGCCCCAGCATTTT. Protein: CASSEMLYSNQPQHF.

The chain has TRBV19 and TRBJ1-1; 9 bases are a match to TRBD1. In germline, CDR1 is LNHDA, CDR2 SQIVND (reference sequence). V lost 2 bases, J lost 4 bases, and 8 bases stayed unmatched. This CDR3 spans 16 amino acids. The CDR3 nucleotides are TGTGCCAGTAGTATATTAGCCCAGACAGGGGGCACTGAAGCTTTCTTT. This codes for CASSILAQTGGTEAFF.

This chain connects TRBV7-8 to TRBJ1-5, with 8 bases aligning to TRBD1. After removal of 11 bases from V and 5 bases from J, the junction contained 8 bases not matched to a gene. The CDR3 length is 13 residues. CDR1 is SGHVS and CDR2 is FQNEAQ in the germline V gene. CDR3 sequence: CASGGSLYQPQHF. In DNA form, the CDR3 reads TGTGCCTCAGGGGGCTCCCTGTATCAGCCCCAGCATTTT. Together with reference TRBV7-8 and TRBJ1-5, the CDR3 gives the full variable domain: GAGVSQSPRYKVAKRGQDVALRCDPISGHVSLFWYQQALGQGPEFLTYFQNEAQLDKSGLPSDRFFAERPEGSVSTLKIQRTQQEDSAVYLCASGGSLYQPQHFGDGTRLSIL.

CDR3 DNA: TGTGCCAGCAGCCCATCGACCGGGACAGTAAATTCACCCCTCCACTTT. It specifies CASSPSTGTVNSPLHF. The chain carries TRBV11-2 and TRBJ1-6, with 7 bases matching TRBD1. Trimming cost V 5 bases and J 7 bases; bases outside gene matches: 11. The germline CDR1 and CDR2 sequences are SGHAT and FQNNGV. CDR3 length: 16 residues.

The chain recombines TRBV29-1 with TRBJ2-1, with a tentative D call TRBD2 (5 bases). In germline, CDR1 is SQVTM, CDR2 ANQGSEA. The CDR3 consists of 13 residues. The germline V and J ends were trimmed by 3 bases and 1 base, with 7 bases remaining between them. CDR3 in DNA: TGCAGCGTTGATCGGGAATCCTACAATGAGCAGTTCTTC. Translated: CSVDRESYNEQFF.

The rearrangement uses TRBV6-1 and TRBJ1-4; D is perhaps TRBD1 (6 bases). Per the germline V gene, CDR1 is MNHNS and CDR2 is SASEGT. V lost 4 bases and J 2 bases, leaving 11 bases between the germline ends. The CDR3 runs to 15 residues. Here the CDR3 DNA reads TGTGCCAGCAGTGTACAACAGGGCACTAATGAAAAACTGTTTTTT. It translates to CASSVQQGTNEKLFF.

With respect to this clone: The identical CDR3 is also encoded by other nucleotide sequences in the sample. The chain has TRBV18 and TRBJ2-2; D unresolved. The CDR3 covers 11 residues. Between the trimmed V and J ends, which lost 5 bases and 6 bases, there was a span of 4 bases. The germline V gene encodes CDR1 KGHSH and CDR2 LQKENI. The CDR3, as DNA: TGTGCCAGCTCATTACCCGGGGAGCTGTTTTTT. Translating it yields CASSLPGELFF.

About this clone: The junction does not match germline at one end; this may be a read error. The chain couples TRBV6-1 to TRBJ1-6, with TRBD1 identical over 12 bases. The CDR3 loop spans 19 amino acids. Germline-derived CDR1 and CDR2 are MNHNS and SASEGT. DNA for the CDR3: TGTGCCAGCAGGGAAGGGACAGGGGGCGAATTGTCCTATAATTCACCCCTCCACTTT. This sequence encodes CASREGTGGELSYNSPLHF.